These 16 T cell receptor beta chains were sequenced from one sample in a study of cytomegalovirus exposure and HLA in healthy donors. Amplification used 60 Vbeta primers and 13 Jbeta primers. Assay: immunoSEQ multiplex PCR; the TCRdb copy retains only in-frame clones and omits some. The sample holds about 65,000 clones; approximately 78% are singletons and the top ten take around 3%. What was sequenced was PBMCs. These receptor sequences come from a girl aged 10-17 years in good health and CMV-seropositive.

This chain links TRBV28 with TRBJ2-2; D perhaps matches TRBD1 (6 bases). CDR1 MDHEN and CDR2 SYDVKM come from the germline V gene. The CDR3 runs 15 residues. V shed 6 bases and J shed 0 bases, with 11 bases lying between them. The CDR3 loop reads CASRTGTTNTGELFF. The CDR3 DNA is TGTGCCAGCAGGACCGGGACAACGAACACCGGGGAGCTGTTTTTT. The variable domain in full, with the rest retrieved from reference TRBV28 and TRBJ2-2, is DVKVTQSSRYLVKRTGEKVFLECVQDMDHENMFWYRQDPGLGLRLIYFSYDVKMKEKGDIPEGYSVSREKKERFSLILESASTNQTSMYLCASRTGTTNTGELFFGEGSRLTVL.

The chain carries TRBV6-1 and TRBJ1-1; 8 bases align to TRBD1. Trimming at V came to 4 bases and at J to 8 bases, leaving 12 bases not matched to a gene. There are 15 residues in the CDR3. Germline V gives CDR1 MNHNS, CDR2 SASEGT. The CDR3 protein is CASSGTDRGDQEAFF. The CDR3 DNA reads TGTGCCAGCAGTGGAACTGACAGGGGTGATCAGGAAGCTTTCTTT.

This clone was seen a single time. The V gene is TRBV6-5, the J gene TRBJ2-3; 9 nucleotides match TRBD1. J was trimmed by 11 bases and V by 6 bases; bases with no gene match: 6. The length of the CDR3 is 12 residues. The germline V gene encodes CDR1 MNHEY and CDR2 SVGAGI. CDR3 DNA sequence: TGTGCCAGCAGCCGGGACAGGGTTCAGCAGTATTTT. It yields the protein CASSRDRVQQYF.

This clone came up a few times. The chain combines TRBV4-1 with TRBJ1-5; D gene ambiguous. Germline V CDR1 and CDR2: MGHRA, YSYEKL. The CDR3 has 17 amino acids. V was clipped by 4 bases and J by 2 bases, with 18 bases between them. The CDR3 is CASSLEGIRQGNQPQHF. CDR3 DNA sequence: TGCGCCAGCAGCCTGGAGGGTATCCGCCAAGGCAATCAGCCCCAGCATTTT.

The CDR3 DNA reads as TGTGCCAGCAGTGAAAGGGGTTACGAGCAGTACTTC. It yields the protein CASSERGYEQYF. This rearrangement joins TRBV6-1 to TRBJ2-7; possible D gene TRBD1, 5 bases. CDR1 MNHNS and CDR2 SASEGT come from the germline V gene. The CDR3 totals 12 residues. V lost 2 bases to trimming and J lost 4 bases, with 6 bases between them.

The rearrangement links TRBV5-1 to TRBJ2-5; TRBD1 aligns across 11 bases. This CDR3 is built from 13 residues. CDR1 is SGHRS and CDR2 is YFSETQ in the germline V gene. V lost 4 bases, J lost 5 bases, and 1 base stayed unmatched. The CDR3 DNA sequence: TGCGCCAGCAGCAGGGACAGGGGGGAGACCCAGTACTTC. Its protein product is CASSRDRGETQYF.

Only one count was recorded for this clone. This chain connects TRBV29-1 to TRBJ2-1; TRBD1 matches 10 bases. V lost 3 bases, J lost 3 bases, and 2 bases stayed unmatched. The V gene's germline CDR1 is SQVTM and CDR2 ANQGSEA. The CDR3 sequence is 14 residues long. The CDR3 sequence: CSVDGQGGYNEQFF. CDR3 coding DNA: TGCAGCGTTGACGGACAGGGGGGCTACAATGAGCAGTTCTTC.

The genes are TRBV6-1 and TRBJ1-1, with D possibly matching TRBD1 (5 bases). Trimming removed 6 bases from V and 6 bases from J, with 20 bases in between. Germline V gene lookup returns CDR1 MNHNS and CDR2 SASEGT. The CDR3 is 15 amino acids. The CDR3 nucleotides are TGTGCCAGCAGGAGCGGGAGCCAGGGAAGCGCTGAAGCTTTCTTT. It translates to CASRSGSQGSAEAFF.

The gene calls are TRBV4-1 and TRBJ1-1, with unresolved D. The CDR3 sequence is 16 residues long. Looked up from germline, CDR1 is MGHRA and CDR2 is YSYEKL. Trimming took 1 base from V and 0 from J, leaving 12 bases between them. The CDR3 region has the DNA TGCGCCAGCAGCCAAGTACGTGACTTGATGAACACTGAAGCTTTCTTT. Translated, it gives CASSQVRDLMNTEAFF.

This clone has only a few counts. CDR3 residues: CASSPNKGATGELFF. CDR3 DNA: TGTGCCAGCAGTCCGAACAAGGGAGCCACCGGGGAGCTGTTTTTT. This rearrangement joins TRBV28 to TRBJ2-2; TRBD2 is a possible D gene (5 bases). The CDR3 loop spans 15 amino acids. The V gene lost 5 bases and the J gene lost 4 bases, with 14 bases spanning the gap. CDR1 and CDR2 (germline): MDHEN, SYDVKM.

The chain links TRBV25-1 to TRBJ1-5; D gene unclear. Germline V CDR1 and CDR2: MGHDK, SYGVNS. CDR3 size: 16 residues. The V and J ends lost 4 bases and 0 bases respectively, with 13 bases between them. Here the CDR3 DNA reads TGTGCCAGCAGTGCTCTAGGCGATTATAGCAATCAGCCCCAGCATTTT. Its protein is CASSALGDYSNQPQHF. The variable domain in full, completed from reference TRBV25-1 and TRBJ1-5, reads EADIYQTPRYLVIGTGKKITLECSQTMGHDKMYWYQQDPGMELHLIHYSYGVNSTEKGDLSSESTVSRIRTEHFPLTLESARPSHTSQYLCASSALGDYSNQPQHFGDGTRLSIL.

This clone was counted between two and nine times. The genes are TRBV6-5 and TRBJ2-7; a weak D match, TRBD1 (6 bases). Germline-derived CDR1 and CDR2 are MNHEY and SVGAGI. This CDR3 contains 13 residues. The germline V and J ends were trimmed by 5 bases and 4 bases, with 12 bases remaining between them. The CDR3 sequence: CASSPGARYEQYF. For the CDR3, the DNA is TGTGCCAGCAGTCCAGGGGCCAGATACGAGCAGTACTTC.

The chain employs TRBV5-1 and TRBJ1-1, with D possibly TRBD1 on 6 matching bases. The V end lost 4 bases, the J end lost 1 base, and 11 bases lay between the germline ends. This CDR3 is built from 14 residues. Germline CDR1 SGHRS, CDR2 YFSETQ. CDR3 region: CASSEQTGNTEAFF. For the CDR3, the DNA is TGCGCCAGCAGCGAGCAGACAGGGAACACTGAAGCTTTCTTT.

This clone was detected only a few times. The chain combines TRBV5-1 with TRBJ2-1, with TRBD2 matching 12 bases. The CDR3 consists of 14 residues. Germline lookup yields CDR1 SGHRS and CDR2 YFSETQ. Germline trimming cut 6 bases from V and 8 bases from J; bases unmatched to any gene: 6. The CDR3 DNA follows: TGCGCCAGCACCCGGACTAGCGGGGTGGATGAGCAGTTCTTC. Encoded protein: CASTRTSGVDEQFF.

This chain links TRBV4-3 with TRBJ2-3; TRBD1 matches 9 bases. Germline CDR1 LGHNA, CDR2 YSLEER. The CDR3 is 15 amino acids. The V and J ends lost 1 base and 5 bases, in that order; junction bases with no gene match: 4. The CDR3 DNA is TGCGCCAGCAGCCAAGCAGACAGGGGGTTAGATACGCAGTATTTT. Translated, it gives CASSQADRGLDTQYF.

This clone has a single count. The V and J genes are TRBV15 and TRBJ2-5, with 10 positions matching TRBD1. CDR3 length equals 16 residues. Germline-derived CDR1 and CDR2 are LNHNV and YYDKDF (reference sequence). The V gene end was trimmed by 5 bases and the J gene end by 3 bases; junction bases not matched to a gene: 9. The CDR3 DNA is TGTGCCACCAGCCGCCCAGGGGACAGGGGCAAAGAGACCCAGTACTTC. Translating it yields CATSRPGDRGKETQYF.